Below are 10 T cell receptor beta chains sequenced from a single sample in a study of graft-versus-host responses after intestinal transplantation. The protocol was immunoSEQ multiplex PCR, while the TCRdb copy is restricted to in-frame clones and leaves out a portion. Found here are 99,000 or so clones, roughly 82% of them singletons; the top ten hold over 1.3%. The sequences come from PBMCs, collected 255 days after intestinal transplant. The receptor source for this set is a human patient who received an intestinal transplant, so some T cells may come from the graft donor.

This clone turned up a few times. CDR3 residues: CASSEKTTGVYGYTF. The CDR3 nucleotides are TGTGCCAGCAGCGAAAAAACGACAGGGGTTTATGGCTACACCTTC. The chain carries TRBV13 and TRBJ1-2; TRBD1 aligns across 8 bases. CDR3 length: 15 amino acids. Per the germline V gene, CDR1 is PRHDT and CDR2 is FYEKMQ (reference sequence). Trimming took 5 bases from V and 5 from J; bases not matched to a gene: 10. The full variable domain, its missing parts supplied by reference TRBV13 and TRBJ1-2, is AAGVIQSPRHLIKEKRETATLKCYPIPRHDTVYWYQQGPGQDPQFLISFYEKMQSDKGSIPDRFSAQQFSDYHSELNMSSLELGDSALYFCASSEKTTGVYGYTFGSGTRLTVV.

This clone has more than one count but fewer than ten. The chain combines TRBV6-4 with TRBJ2-1, with TRBD2 identical over 8 bases. J was trimmed by 6 bases and V by 3 bases; bases with no gene match: 1. From germline, CDR1 is MRHNA and CDR2 SNTAGT. CDR3 length equals 13 residues. In DNA form, the CDR3 reads TGTGCCAGCAGTGAGGGGACTAGCAATGAGCAGTTCTTC. Protein product: CASSEGTSNEQFF.

The sample holds one count of this clone. J is TRBJ2-3 and V is TRBV6-1; D remains unclear. Germline V gives CDR1 MNHNS, CDR2 SASEGT. The CDR3 loop spans 11 amino acids. Trimming pared 3 bases from V and 5 bases from J, leaving 3 bases between. The CDR3 loop is CASSDLDTQYF. CDR3 sequence (DNA): TGTGCCAGCAGTGATTTAGATACGCAGTATTTT.

V gene TRBV5-8 combines with J gene TRBJ1-1, with D maybe TRBD1 (6 bases). This CDR3 has 16 residues. V lost 3 bases, J lost 0 bases, and 15 bases lay in between. Germline assignment: CDR1 SGHTS and CDR2 YDEGEE. The CDR3 nucleotides are TGTGCCAGCAGCTCCGGGGGCCAACCCATGAACACTGAAGCTTTCTTT. Translating it yields CASSSGGQPMNTEAFF.

The rearrangement uses TRBV9 and TRBJ1-3; no reliable D call. CDR1 is SGDLS, CDR2 YYNGEE, per germline. The CDR3 totals 15 residues. Trimming shortened V by 0 bases and J by 0 bases, and 7 bases separated the two germline ends. The CDR3 sequence is CASSVEFGSGNTIYF. CDR3 coding DNA: TGTGCCAGCAGCGTAGAATTCGGCTCTGGAAACACCATATATTTT.

The chain links TRBV5-4 to TRBJ2-3; D gene ambiguous. This CDR3 spans 16 amino acids. V was pared by 2 bases and J by 3 bases, with 16 bases between. Germline V gene lookup returns CDR1 SGHNT and CDR2 YYREEE (reference sequence). The CDR3 sequence is CASSFRLAVETDTQYF. The CDR3 nucleotides are TGTGCCAGCAGCTTTAGATTAGCCGTCGAAACAGATACGCAGTATTTT.

The V gene is TRBV29-1, the J gene TRBJ2-1, with 10 positions matching TRBD2. V shed 4 bases and J 4 bases; nucleotides not matched to a gene: 7. CDR3 length: 15 residues. From germline, CDR1 is SQVTM and CDR2 ANQGSEA. This chain's CDR3 is CSVGDWTSGYNEQFF. The CDR3, as DNA: TGCAGCGTTGGGGACTGGACTAGCGGATACAATGAGCAGTTCTTC.

This chain uses TRBV7-9 with TRBJ1-2; TRBD1 agrees at 7 bases. V trimming: 4 bases; J trimming: 5 bases; junction bases outside the gene matches: 19. CDR3 length: 18 residues. The V gene's germline CDR1 is SEHNR and CDR2 FQNEAQ (reference sequence). The CDR3 region has the DNA TGTGCCAGCAGCTCTCTAAACAGACAGGGTAGGAGAGGATATGGCTACACCTTC. Its protein product is CASSSLNRQGRRGYGYTF.

The V gene is TRBV5-6, the J gene TRBJ2-5, with D possibly called TRBD1 or TRBD2 (6 bases each). This CDR3 comprises 14 residues. V dropped 0 bases and J dropped 5 bases, with 11 bases sitting between them. CDR1 and CDR2 from the germline V gene are SGHDT and YYEEEE. CDR3 loop: CASSLGSGAETQYF. The CDR3 DNA follows: TGTGCCAGCAGCTTGGGGTCGGGGGCGGAGACCCAGTACTTC. The entire variable domain, with the rest obtained from reference TRBV5-6 and TRBJ2-5, is as follows: DAGVTQSPTHLIKTRGQQVTLRCSPKSGHDTVSWYQQALGQGPQFIFQYYEEEERQRGNFPDRFSGHQFPNYSSELNVNALLLGDSALYLCASSLGSGAETQYFGPGTRLLVL.

The V call is TRBV27, the J call TRBJ2-5; either TRBD1 or TRBD2 may supply D (6 bases each). The germline V gene encodes CDR1 MNHEY and CDR2 SMNVEV (reference sequence). V was cut by 2 bases and J by 5 bases, with 9 bases left in between. This CDR3 spans 13 amino acids. CDR3: CASSLRRGETQYF. CDR3 in DNA: TGTGCCAGCAGTTTACGGAGGGGGGAGACCCAGTACTTC.